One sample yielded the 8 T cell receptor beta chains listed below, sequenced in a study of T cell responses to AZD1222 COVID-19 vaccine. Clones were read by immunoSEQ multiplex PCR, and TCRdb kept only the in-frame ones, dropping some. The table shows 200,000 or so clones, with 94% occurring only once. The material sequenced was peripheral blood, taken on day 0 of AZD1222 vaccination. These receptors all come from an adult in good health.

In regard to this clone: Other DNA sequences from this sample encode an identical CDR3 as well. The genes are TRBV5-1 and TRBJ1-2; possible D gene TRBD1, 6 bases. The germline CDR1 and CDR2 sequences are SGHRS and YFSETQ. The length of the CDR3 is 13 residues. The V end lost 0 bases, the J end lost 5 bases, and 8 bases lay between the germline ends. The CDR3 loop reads CASSLGTAYGYTF. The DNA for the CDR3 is TGCGCCAGCAGCTTGGGGACAGCGTATGGCTACACCTTC.

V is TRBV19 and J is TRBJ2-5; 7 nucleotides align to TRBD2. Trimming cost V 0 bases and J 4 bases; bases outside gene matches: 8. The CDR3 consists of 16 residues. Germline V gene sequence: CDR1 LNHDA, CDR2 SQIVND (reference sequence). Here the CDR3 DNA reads TGTGCCAGTAGTATAGAGGGCGGGAGAGCTCGAGAGACCCAGTACTTC. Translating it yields CASSIEGGRARETQYF.

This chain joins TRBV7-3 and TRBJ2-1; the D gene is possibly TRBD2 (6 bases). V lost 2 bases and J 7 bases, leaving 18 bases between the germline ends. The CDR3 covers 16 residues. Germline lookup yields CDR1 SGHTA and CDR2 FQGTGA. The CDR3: CASSLSRAGSRNEQFF. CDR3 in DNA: TGTGCCAGCAGCTTATCCCGGGCGGGATCGAGGAATGAGCAGTTCTTC.

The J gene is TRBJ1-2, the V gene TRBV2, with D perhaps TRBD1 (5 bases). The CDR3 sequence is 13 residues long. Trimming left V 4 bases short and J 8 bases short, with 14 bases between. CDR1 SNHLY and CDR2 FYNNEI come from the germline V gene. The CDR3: CASSGYRDGGYTF. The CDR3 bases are TGTGCCAGCAGTGGGTACCGGGACGGGGGCTACACCTTC.

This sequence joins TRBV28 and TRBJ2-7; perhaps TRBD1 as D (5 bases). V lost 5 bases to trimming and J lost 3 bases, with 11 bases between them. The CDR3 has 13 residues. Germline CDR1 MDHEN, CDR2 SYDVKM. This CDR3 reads CASSQGLGYEQYF. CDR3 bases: TGTGCCAGCAGTCAGGGTTTAGGCTACGAGCAGTACTTC.

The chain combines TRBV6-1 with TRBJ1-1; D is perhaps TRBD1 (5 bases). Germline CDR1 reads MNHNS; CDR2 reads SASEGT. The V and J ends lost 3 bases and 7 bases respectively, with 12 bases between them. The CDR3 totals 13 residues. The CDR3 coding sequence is TGTGCCAGCAGTGAGGGGGACCAGGATGAAGCTTTCTTT. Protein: CASSEGDQDEAFF.

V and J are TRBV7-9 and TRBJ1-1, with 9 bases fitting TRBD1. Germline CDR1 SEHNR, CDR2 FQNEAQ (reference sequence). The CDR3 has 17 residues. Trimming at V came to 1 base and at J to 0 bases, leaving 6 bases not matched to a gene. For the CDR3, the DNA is TGTGCCAGCAGCTTAGGGGGGACAGGGCTGCTGAACACTGAAGCTTTCTTT. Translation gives CASSLGGTGLLNTEAFF.

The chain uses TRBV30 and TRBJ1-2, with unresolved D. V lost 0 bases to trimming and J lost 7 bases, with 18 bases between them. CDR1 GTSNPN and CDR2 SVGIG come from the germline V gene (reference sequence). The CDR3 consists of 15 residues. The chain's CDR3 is CAWSVLAGFQAGYTF. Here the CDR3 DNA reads TGTGCCTGGAGTGTACTGGCTGGGTTCCAAGCTGGCTACACCTTC. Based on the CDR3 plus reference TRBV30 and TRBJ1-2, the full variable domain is SQTIHQWPATLVQPVGSPLSLECTVEGTSNPNLYWYRQAAGRGLQLLFYSVGIGQISSEVPQNLSASRPQDRQFILSSKKLLLSDSGFYLCAWSVLAGFQAGYTFGSGTRLTVV.